A single sample is the source of the 10 T cell receptor beta chains below, sequenced in a study of Ad26.COV2.S vaccination and SARS-CoV-2 variants. TCRdb keeps only in-frame clones here, not all; method: immunoSEQ multiplex PCR. This table has around 300,000 clones, around 90% appearing once. As to treatment: about 20 received Ad26.COV2.S at low or high dose, single or two shots; about 5 received placebo; per-sample allocation not given. Sampling took place 63 days after the first vaccine or placebo injection. The sequences come from peripheral blood, collected in a trial of Ad26.COV2.S vaccine versus placebo. The receptors shown here come from a person aged 18-60 years who received the Ad26.COV2.S COVID-19 vaccine or a placebo.

CDR3 bases: TGTGCCAGTATGACGGGCTCACAAAGGGCCTATGGCTACACCTTC. It translates to CASMTGSQRAYGYTF. The V gene is TRBV19, the J gene TRBJ1-2, with D hard to call. The CDR3 runs 15 residues. Trimming cost V 7 bases and J 4 bases, with 19 bases left between them. The V gene's germline CDR1 is LNHDA and CDR2 SQIVND (reference sequence).

The chain links TRBV3-1 (or the pseudogene TRBV3-2) to TRBJ1-6; no clear D gene. Germline values: CDR1 LGHDT, CDR2 YNNKEL (reference sequence). Trimming pared 4 bases from V and 8 bases from J, leaving 15 bases between. The CDR3 is 15 amino acids. The CDR3 DNA reads TGTGCCAGCAGCCGCCAATCTAGCACCTATTCACCCCTCCACTTT. This gives the protein CASSRQSSTYSPLHF.

This clone was counted a single time. V usage is TRBV3-1 (or the pseudogene TRBV3-2) and J usage is TRBJ1-6, with unresolved D. Germline V gene data show CDR1 as LGHDT and CDR2 as YNNKEL (reference sequence). With 7 bases removed from V and 7 bases from J, the gap between germline ends came to 11 bases. This CDR3 has 13 residues. CDR3 in amino acids: CASTPPGNSPLHF. The CDR3 bases are TGTGCCAGCACACCACCGGGGAATTCACCCCTCCACTTT.

The chain employs TRBV2 and TRBJ1-2; 7 bases agree with TRBD1. The CDR3 is 14 residues long. Germline values: CDR1 SNHLY, CDR2 FYNNEI. The ends lost 5 bases at V and 0 bases at J; junction bases unmatched: 3. CDR3 coding DNA: TGTGCCAGCAGTCGGGACAGCTCTAACTATGGCTACACCTTC. Translation: CASSRDSSNYGYTF. Complete variable domain (other parts from reference TRBV2 and TRBJ1-2): EPEVTQTPSHQVTQMGQEVILRCVPISNHLYFYWYRQILGQKVEFLVSFYNNEISEKSEIFDDQFSVERPDGSNFTLKIRSTKLEDSAMYFCASSRDSSNYGYTFGSGTRLTVV.

The chain couples TRBV6-1 to TRBJ2-4; possibly TRBD1 for D (6 bases). The CDR3 extends over 17 amino acids. The germline gives CDR1 MNHNS, CDR2 SASEGT. The V gene lost 3 bases and the J gene lost 0 bases, with 15 bases spanning the gap. The CDR3 DNA sequence: TGTGCCAGCAGTGAGCCCGGACAGTCCCTAGCCAAAAACATTCAGTACTTC. This gives the protein CASSEPGQSLAKNIQYF.

This chain uses TRBV7-2 with TRBJ1-2; D unclear. CDR3 length: 12 amino acids. Germline V CDR1 and CDR2: SGHTA, FQGNSA. Trimming pared 1 base from V and 13 bases from J, leaving 13 bases between. The CDR3 loop is CASSLEVAGCTF. The CDR3, as DNA: TGTGCCAGCAGCTTAGAGGTTGCGGGATGCACCTTC.

The V call is TRBV7-2, the J call TRBJ2-5; D possibly corresponds to TRBD1 (5 bases). CDR3 size: 18 residues. Germline V gene data show CDR1 as SGHTA and CDR2 as FQGNSA. V lost 0 bases and J 2 bases, leaving 19 bases between the germline ends. This CDR3 reads CASSLAERQTYSQETQYF. The DNA of the CDR3 is TGTGCCAGCAGCTTAGCAGAACGACAGACCTACTCGCAAGAGACCCAGTACTTC.

This clone was seen a single time. The rearrangement joins TRBV7-6 to TRBJ1-1; no reliable D call. Germline V lookup: CDR1 SGHVS, CDR2 FNYEAQ. This CDR3 has 11 residues. V was cut by 3 bases and J by 6 bases, with 5 bases left in between. The chain's CDR3 is CASSFGAEAFF. The CDR3 DNA reads TGTGCCAGCAGCTTCGGCGCTGAAGCTTTCTTT.

The chain couples TRBV28 to TRBJ1-5, with D perhaps matching TRBD1 (5 bases). Trimming took 2 bases from V and 8 from J, leaving 10 bases between them. The germline V gene has CDR1 MDHEN and CDR2 SYDVKM. The CDR3 consists of 13 residues. The CDR3 DNA is TGTGCCAGCAGTTTACAGGCGGGGGAGCCCCAGCATTTT. Amino acid sequence: CASSLQAGEPQHF.

This clone was seen just once. The rearrangement uses TRBV11-3 and TRBJ2-1; no definite D call. CDR1 is SGHNT, CDR2 YENEEA, per germline. The CDR3 totals 12 residues. The V end lost 5 bases, the J end lost 1 base, and 3 bases lay between the germline ends. CDR3 DNA: TGTGCCAGCAGCCCTTCCTACAATGAGCAGTTCTTC. The encoded protein is CASSPSYNEQFF.